Listed below are T cell receptor beta chains from one sample, sequenced in a study of early T cells in non-severe SARS-CoV-2 infection. TCRdb reprocessed the 5' RACE reads with MiXCR, giving one entry per CDR3 protein. The data contain some 51,000 distinct CDR3 sequences, around 14% of them singletons. Material: whole blood, obtained at baseline. These receptors were obtained from an adult who was a healthcare worker with PCR-confirmed SARS-CoV-2 infection or an uninfected control (not recorded which). Both conserved end residues are part of each CDR3. The D gene is left open where the match is weak. The size field is filled for only some rows; it gives once, few, many or a size class.

J gene: TRBJ1-5
CDR3 length: 15
V gene: TRBV10-2
D gene: TRBD1
clone size: few
CDR3 DNA: TGCGCCAGCAGGTGGGGACAGGGTGCCGACCAGCCCCAGCATTTT
CDR3 protein: CASRWGQGADQPQHF

J gene: TRBJ2-7
CDR3 length: 15
V gene: TRBV12-3/TRBV12-4
D gene: -
clone size: -
CDR3 DNA: TGTGCCAGCAGTTTAGCGCAGGGGTTAGCCTACGAGCAGTACTTC
CDR3 protein: CASSLAQGLAYEQYF

J gene: TRBJ2-1
CDR3 length: 16
V gene: TRBV5-1
D gene: TRBD2
clone size: -
CDR3 DNA: TGCGCCAGCAGCATGTTATCCGGGACTAGCGGGAGTTTGCAGTTCTTC
CDR3 protein: CASSMLSGTSGSLQFF

J gene: TRBJ2-3
CDR3 length: 17
V gene: TRBV6-5
D gene: TRBD2
clone size: -
CDR3 DNA: TGTGCCAGCAGTTACCGCCTGACTAGCGGGGGGGCAGATACGCAGTATTTT
CDR3 protein: CASSYRLTSGGADTQYF

J gene: TRBJ2-2
CDR3 length: 16
V gene: TRBV6-2/TRBV6-3
D gene: -
clone size: -
CDR3 DNA: TGTGCCAGCAGTTCGAGAGGACGGCAGAACACCGGGGAGCTGTTTTTT
CDR3 protein: CASSSRGRQNTGELFF

J gene: TRBJ2-3
CDR3 length: 18
V gene: TRBV7-2
D gene: TRBD2
clone size: few
CDR3 DNA: TGTGCCAGCAGTCCCTTGGCGGCTAGCGGGGGATTCACAGATACGCAGTATTTT
CDR3 protein: CASSPLAASGGFTDTQYF

J gene: TRBJ2-1
CDR3 length: 16
V gene: TRBV6-1
D gene: TRBD1
clone size: -
CDR3 DNA: TGTGCCAGCAGTGAAGACAGGGGACGCGTCTACAATGAGCAGTTCTTC
CDR3 protein: CASSEDRGRVYNEQFF

J gene: TRBJ2-7
CDR3 length: 15
V gene: TRBV7-6
D gene: TRBD1
clone size: -
CDR3 DNA: TGTGCCAGCAGCGAGAGGACAGGTCCATCCTACGAGCAGTACTTC
CDR3 protein: CASSERTGPSYEQYF

J gene: TRBJ1-1
CDR3 length: 14
V gene: TRBV11-2
D gene: TRBD1
clone size: medium-sized
CDR3 DNA: TGTGCCAGCAGCTCGGAGGGGGCAGGGACTGAAGCTTTCTTT
CDR3 protein: CASSSEGAGTEAFF

J gene: TRBJ2-1
CDR3 length: 16
V gene: TRBV11-2
D gene: -
clone size: -
CDR3 DNA: TGTGCCAGCAGCTTAGTCGTGGGGCCGTCGAGGAATGAGCAGTTCTTC
CDR3 protein: CASSLVVGPSRNEQFF

J gene: TRBJ2-1
CDR3 length: 18
V gene: TRBV11-1
D gene: TRBD1
clone size: -
CDR3 DNA: TGTGCCAGCAGCCCCGACGGGACAGGGGGTTCTTCCTACAATGAGCAGTTCTTC
CDR3 protein: CASSPDGTGGSSYNEQFF

J gene: TRBJ1-5
CDR3 length: 12
V gene: TRBV21-1
D gene: -
clone size: few
CDR3 DNA: TGTGCCAGCAGCAATAGCAATCAGCCCCAGCATTTT
CDR3 protein: CASSNSNQPQHF

J gene: TRBJ1-1
CDR3 length: 14
V gene: TRBV7-9
D gene: -
clone size: many
CDR3 DNA: TGTGCCAGCAGCTTAGAATTTTTTAACACTGAAGCTTTCTTT
CDR3 protein: CASSLEFFNTEAFF

J gene: TRBJ2-3
CDR3 length: 16
V gene: TRBV4-1
D gene: -
clone size: -
CDR3 DNA: TGCGCCAGCAGCCAAGATTTTGGAGGGAGCACAGATACGCAGTATTTT
CDR3 protein: CASSQDFGGSTDTQYF

J gene: TRBJ2-2
CDR3 length: 18
V gene: TRBV5-1
D gene: TRBD1
clone size: -
CDR3 DNA: TGCGCCAGCAGCTTGTGGTACCAGGGGGCTGCGGGCACCGGGGAGCTGTTTTTT
CDR3 protein: CASSLWYQGAAGTGELFF

J gene: TRBJ2-1
CDR3 length: 13
V gene: TRBV10-1
D gene: -
clone size: -
CDR3 DNA: TGCGCCAGCAGTGACAGCCGGAACAATGAGCAGTTCTTC
CDR3 protein: CASSDSRNNEQFF

J gene: TRBJ2-1
CDR3 length: 16
V gene: TRBV4-1
D gene: TRBD1
clone size: -
CDR3 DNA: TGCGCCAGCAGCCATGGTGACAGGGTTCCCTACAATGAGCAGTTCTTC
CDR3 protein: CASSHGDRVPYNEQFF

J gene: TRBJ1-6
CDR3 length: 14
V gene: TRBV20-1
D gene: -
clone size: -
CDR3 DNA: TGCAGTGCTAGAGGGTGGGACTGGGACTCACCCCTCCACTTT
CDR3 protein: CSARGWDWDSPLHF

J gene: TRBJ2-5
CDR3 length: 13
V gene: TRBV9
D gene: -
clone size: few
CDR3 DNA: TGTGCCAGCAGCCCCGGACAGATAGAGACCCAGTACTTC
CDR3 protein: CASSPGQIETQYF

J gene: TRBJ1-5
CDR3 length: 13
V gene: TRBV6-1
D gene: TRBD1
clone size: few
CDR3 DNA: TGTGCCAGCAGGGCCGACAGGGTTCAGCCCCAGCATTTT
CDR3 protein: CASRADRVQPQHF

J gene: TRBJ1-3
CDR3 length: 15
V gene: TRBV18
D gene: TRBD1
clone size: -
CDR3 DNA: TGTGCCAGCTCACCCCAGGGGGGATCTGGAAACACCATATATTTT
CDR3 protein: CASSPQGGSGNTIYF

J gene: TRBJ2-3
CDR3 length: 16
V gene: TRBV5-1
D gene: TRBD1
clone size: few
CDR3 DNA: TGCGCCAGCAGCTTGGTGGAGGCAGGGGGCGCAGATACGCAGTATTTT
CDR3 protein: CASSLVEAGGADTQYF

J gene: TRBJ2-5
CDR3 length: 19
V gene: TRBV7-2
D gene: TRBD2
clone size: -
CDR3 DNA: TGTGCCAGCAGCTTAGCGCTGCTAACTAGCGGGGGGGCAGAGGAGACCCAGTACTTC
CDR3 protein: CASSLALLTSGGAEETQYF

J gene: TRBJ2-7
CDR3 length: 15
V gene: TRBV28
D gene: TRBD2
clone size: -
CDR3 DNA: TGTGCCACCACCGGGGGGGCGACAGCTATCTACGAGCAGTACTTC
CDR3 protein: CATTGGATAIYEQYF

J gene: TRBJ2-3
CDR3 length: 18
V gene: TRBV5-1
D gene: TRBD2
clone size: many
CDR3 DNA: TGCGCCAGCAGCTCGGGGACTAGCGGGGGGATAAGCACAGATACGCAGTATTTT
CDR3 protein: CASSSGTSGGISTDTQYF

J gene: TRBJ1-2
CDR3 length: 14
V gene: TRBV12-3/TRBV12-4
D gene: -
clone size: many
CDR3 DNA: TGTGCCAGCAGCCAACGGGGGCGGGACTATGGCTACACCTTC
CDR3 protein: CASSQRGRDYGYTF

J gene: TRBJ2-1
CDR3 length: 13
V gene: TRBV20-1
D gene: -
clone size: few
CDR3 DNA: TGCAGTGCTAGACCCGGACCCTACCATGAGCAGTTCTTC
CDR3 protein: CSARPGPYHEQFF

J gene: TRBJ2-3
CDR3 length: 14
V gene: TRBV12-5
D gene: -
clone size: few
CDR3 DNA: TGTGCTAGTGCCCTCCGACTACACACAGATACGCAGTATTTT
CDR3 protein: CASALRLHTDTQYF

J gene: TRBJ2-7
CDR3 length: 15
V gene: TRBV3-1
D gene: -
clone size: -
CDR3 DNA: TGTGCCAGCAGCCAAGGAGTCATGACAACCTACGAGCAGTACTTC
CDR3 protein: CASSQGVMTTYEQYF

J gene: TRBJ2-4
CDR3 length: 17
V gene: TRBV20-1
D gene: -
clone size: few
CDR3 DNA: TGCAGTGCTCCCGACCCGACAGAGACCTTAGCCAAAAACATTCAGTACTTC
CDR3 protein: CSAPDPTETLAKNIQYF

J gene: TRBJ2-1
CDR3 length: 13
V gene: TRBV29-1
D gene: TRBD1
clone size: many
CDR3 DNA: TGCAGCGTCGGGTGGGGGACAGACAATGAGCAGTTCTTC
CDR3 protein: CSVGWGTDNEQFF

J gene: TRBJ1-6
CDR3 length: 15
V gene: TRBV20-1
D gene: TRBD1
clone size: -
CDR3 DNA: TGCAGTGCCCGGGACAGAGCCTTGAAAAATTCACCCCTCCACTTT
CDR3 protein: CSARDRALKNSPLHF

J gene: TRBJ2-7
CDR3 length: 15
V gene: TRBV19
D gene: TRBD1
clone size: few
CDR3 DNA: TGTGCCAGTAGTATGGACAGGGGGTTAATAAACGAGCAGTACTTC
CDR3 protein: CASSMDRGLINEQYF

J gene: TRBJ2-7
CDR3 length: 13
V gene: TRBV6-1
D gene: -
clone size: -
CDR3 DNA: TGTGCCAGCGCCATCCGAGCCCCCTACGAGCAGTACTTC
CDR3 protein: CASAIRAPYEQYF

J gene: TRBJ1-5
CDR3 length: 14
V gene: TRBV10-3
D gene: -
clone size: -
CDR3 DNA: TGTGCCATCAGCCCCGCAGGGGAAGGTCAGCCCCAGCATTTT
CDR3 protein: CAISPAGEGQPQHF

J gene: TRBJ1-3
CDR3 length: 14
V gene: TRBV11-2
D gene: -
clone size: many
CDR3 DNA: TGTGCCAGCAGCTTAAGCATCTCTGAAAACACCATATATTTT
CDR3 protein: CASSLSISENTIYF

J gene: TRBJ1-1
CDR3 length: 13
V gene: TRBV6-6
D gene: -
clone size: few
CDR3 DNA: TGTGCCAGCAGTTTGAGGGGGGTCACTGAAGCTTTCTTT
CDR3 protein: CASSLRGVTEAFF

J gene: TRBJ2-7
CDR3 length: 14
V gene: TRBV6-5
D gene: -
clone size: -
CDR3 DNA: TGTGCCAGCAGCCTTGGACGGTCCCCTGGGGAGCAGTACTTC
CDR3 protein: CASSLGRSPGEQYF

J gene: TRBJ1-1
CDR3 length: 11
V gene: TRBV28
D gene: -
clone size: -
CDR3 DNA: TGTGCCATAAACGTAAACACTGAAGCTTTCTTT
CDR3 protein: CAINVNTEAFF

J gene: TRBJ2-2
CDR3 length: 14
V gene: TRBV6-4
D gene: -
clone size: -
CDR3 DNA: TGTGCCAGCAGCCCCGGTACCCCGCCCGGGGAGCTGTTTTTT
CDR3 protein: CASSPGTPPGELFF

J gene: TRBJ2-3
CDR3 length: 13
V gene: TRBV29-1
D gene: -
clone size: -
CDR3 DNA: TGCAGCGTTGCTGGAGCGGTTGCAGATACGCAGTATTTT
CDR3 protein: CSVAGAVADTQYF

J gene: TRBJ1-2
CDR3 length: 17
V gene: TRBV5-1
D gene: -
clone size: -
CDR3 DNA: TGCGCCAGCAGCTTGGCCTCCCCTACACAGGGTAACTATGGCTACACCTTC
CDR3 protein: CASSLASPTQGNYGYTF

J gene: TRBJ2-7
CDR3 length: 15
V gene: TRBV27
D gene: -
clone size: few
CDR3 DNA: TGTGCCAGCAGTTTATCGCGGACGTACGGTTACGAGCAGTACTTC
CDR3 protein: CASSLSRTYGYEQYF

J gene: TRBJ2-7
CDR3 length: 14
V gene: TRBV5-4
D gene: -
clone size: few
CDR3 DNA: TGTGCCAGCAGCATTCAACAGGGAATCCACGAGCAGTACTTC
CDR3 protein: CASSIQQGIHEQYF

J gene: TRBJ1-2
CDR3 length: 16
V gene: TRBV5-1
D gene: -
clone size: -
CDR3 DNA: TGCGCCAGCAGCTTGGTCGGGGCAGGGACTAACTATGGCTACACCTTC
CDR3 protein: CASSLVGAGTNYGYTF

J gene: TRBJ2-3
CDR3 length: 14
V gene: TRBV20-1
D gene: -
clone size: -
CDR3 DNA: TGCAGTGCCGGCGGGACGGTCAGCACAGATACGCAGTATTTT
CDR3 protein: CSAGGTVSTDTQYF

J gene: TRBJ2-4
CDR3 length: 17
V gene: TRBV24-1
D gene: -
clone size: -
CDR3 DNA: TGTGCCACCAGTGATTTGTTCCCAAGGGAGGGGGTGAACATTCAGTACTTC
CDR3 protein: CATSDLFPREGVNIQYF

J gene: TRBJ2-5
CDR3 length: 12
V gene: TRBV7-2
D gene: -
clone size: few
CDR3 DNA: TGTGCCAGCAGCTCCTGGGGACAGACCCAGTACTTC
CDR3 protein: CASSSWGQTQYF

J gene: TRBJ1-1
CDR3 length: 13
V gene: TRBV7-3
D gene: -
clone size: many
CDR3 DNA: TGTGCCAGCAGCTTTGACGGAAACACTGAAGCTTTCTTT
CDR3 protein: CASSFDGNTEAFF

J gene: TRBJ2-5
CDR3 length: 14
V gene: TRBV7-9
D gene: -
clone size: many
CDR3 DNA: TGTGCCAGCAGCTTAGCAGAAGCTTCGGAGACCCAGTACTTC
CDR3 protein: CASSLAEASETQYF

J gene: TRBJ1-3
CDR3 length: 17
V gene: TRBV10-3
D gene: -
clone size: few
CDR3 DNA: TGTGCCATCAAGGAACTGTATTCAGGGAGCTCTGGAAACACCATATATTTT
CDR3 protein: CAIKELYSGSSGNTIYF

J gene: TRBJ2-4
CDR3 length: 16
V gene: TRBV7-9
D gene: -
clone size: many
CDR3 DNA: TGTGCCAGCAGCCCCCGGGACGGGGTAGCCAAAAACATTCAGTACTTC
CDR3 protein: CASSPRDGVAKNIQYF